The following is a T cell receptor beta chain sequence with its context. It has no known antigen specificity. Per-base quality was not reported, and no clone a single base away is much larger than it. Receptors were amplified or captured by the immunoSEQ multiplex PCR assay. Per the authors' processing: During preprocessing, nonproductive sequences were removed, as were CDR3s that did not start with C, did not end with F or W, or were shorter than 7 amino acids. Antigen-specific clonotypes were called with the MANAFEST web app on the basis of expansion relative to the reference and to other culture wells. To be counted as positive, a clone had to show significant expansion compared with the reference culture, at an FDR below 0.05, in 2 of 3 replicate wells. Positive clones also required significant expansion versus all other tandem wells and an odds ratio above 5. After three terminal residues were trimmed from each end, CDR3 homology was quantified as pairwise Levenshtein distance using the stringdist R package. TCRdb took this table from immuneACCESS and kept in-frame rearrangements with V and J called. Such tables lack part of the clones; where checked against another copy, unresolved V genes explain under half of the gap, and the rest is unexplained. D and trimming were read from the DNA, whereas the V and J calls and clone size are those reported in that table. The sample has around 9,700 clones on record, roughly 81% of them singletons. About 18% of the sample lies in the top ten.

The data belong to a study of CD4 T cells in relation to SARS-CoV-2 and coronaviruses (TCRdb year 2021). A note on the overall study: The ViraFEST assay cultured PBMCs with antigen for nine to eleven days, then sequenced TCR beta CDR3s to find antigen-specific clonal expansions. At the level of individual TCR clonotypes, the study evaluated whether memory CD4+ T cells crossreact between the spike proteins of SARS-CoV-2 and those of common cold coronaviruses. The Adaptive Biotechnologies TCR-sequencing kit was used to sequence samples from a few pre-COVID donors and the naive versus memory experiments, whereas other data were Illumina-based. Shared crossreactive spike epitopes were mapped to their HLA restriction using patient-derived lymphoblastoid cell lines. An HIV-1 Nef peptide pool or a culture without peptide was used as the negative reference condition. For other donors in the study, expansion assays were sequenced with a different, Illumina-based TCR-beta assay. Overall results and qualifications from the work: Small numbers of patients and of tested TCRs limited the study. Crossreactive clones showed significantly weaker SARS-CoV-2-driven expansion than monoreactive clones, consistent with antigenic imprinting. In about 61% of donors, memory CD4+ clonotypes turned up that crossrecognized SARS-CoV-2 and at least one common cold coronavirus spike. Pre-pandemic and post-infection samples were not both contributed by any donor, so tracing of the source of pre-existing responses was limited. Crossreactivity analysis centred on spike protein, so crossreactivity against other viral proteins was not assessed.

Cut back by 3 bases and 0 bases, the V and J ends lie 12 bases apart. CDR1 and CDR2, per the germline V gene (reference sequence), are LNHDA and SQIVND. Measured from the cysteine to the phenylalanine, the CDR3 is 15 residues long. Only CDR3 DNA is held: 45 bases, read in frame from base 1. CD4+ T cells from unexposed donors were collected before the COVID-19 pandemic (2011-2018). After around 10 days of culture, CD4+ T cells were isolated with the EasySep CD4+ T cell isolation kit. Unexposed donor CD4+ T cells were tested for reactivity to SARS-CoV-2 S and N and four common cold coronavirus spike pools, as cell number allowed. PBMCs were cultured at a few million per well in IMDM supplemented with around 5.3% human AB serum and 8 to 10 IU/ml IL-2. Half of the culture medium was replaced with fresh IL-2-containing medium on days 3 and 7. Triplicate replicate wells were generally used for each peptide culture condition. The leukapheresis product used for the unexposed donors was purchased from a commercial source. PBMCs were isolated from leukapheresis product or whole blood by Ficoll-Paque PLUS gradient centrifugation. PBMCs were either cryopreserved at -140 degrees C or used fresh in the expansion assay. The QIAamp Micro DNA Kit was used to extract genomic DNA from the CD4+ T cells.

The rearrangement joined TRBV19 to TRBJ2-7, and perhaps TRBD1 as D gene, on 5 matching bases. The sequencing input was CD4+ T cells from PBMCs, cultured in vitro. This clonotype was sampled from a human donor in good health. The CDR3 here reads CASSIAPTVSYEQYF. The base sequence is TGTGCCAGTAGTATCGCTCCGACAGTCTCCTACGAGCAGTACTTC.